What follows are 5 T cell receptor beta chains derived from one specimen sequenced in a study of CD8 T cells in ankylosing spondylitis. The study's findings and limits: For ankylosing spondylitis blood, a TCR beta motif of fewer than 10 highly homologous variants appeared characteristic.

These TCRs' antigens remain unknown. TCRdb reprocessed the 5' RACE reads via MiXCR and lists one record per CDR3 protein. This sample carries around 890,000 distinct CDR3 sequences, roughly 12% of them seen once, and the ten largest clones take roughly 0.51%. Sequences were obtained from blood, either unsorted or a sorted T cell fraction (not recorded which). The source of these receptors is a male donor with ankylosing spondylitis.

This clonotype was recorded a few times. This chain joins TRBV29-1 and TRBJ2-1; maybe TRBD2 (6 bases). Looked up from germline, CDR1 is SQVTM and CDR2 is ANQGSEA. The CDR3 is 11 amino acids. The V gene lost 7 bases and the J gene lost 9 bases, with 13 bases spanning the gap. The CDR3 sequence: CSALLAAEQFF. The CDR3 nucleotides are TGCAGCGCCTTACTAGCTGCTGAGCAGTTCTTC.

The V call is TRBV9, the J call TRBJ2-1, with 12 bases matching TRBD2. This CDR3 contains 13 residues. Germline V lookup: CDR1 SGDLS, CDR2 YYNGEE. Trimming cost V 4 bases and J 9 bases; bases outside gene matches: 2. DNA for the CDR3: TGTGCCAGCAGCCTAGCGGGGGGGTCTGAGCAGTTCTTC. Translated: CASSLAGGSEQFF. Complete variable domain (other parts from reference TRBV9 and TRBJ2-1): DSGVTQTPKHLITATGQRVTLRCSPRSGDLSVYWYQQSLDQGLQFLIQYYNGEERAKGNILERFSAQQFPDLHSELNLSSLELGDSALYFCASSLAGGSEQFFGPGTRLTVL.

The chain links TRBV7-2 to TRBJ2-7; D is possibly TRBD2 (6 bases). CDR1 and CDR2 from the germline V gene are SGHTA and FQGNSA. V was pared by 4 bases and J by 3 bases, with 13 bases between. The CDR3 loop spans 14 amino acids. The CDR3 DNA reads as TGTGCCAGCAGCTCACGGGGGAGGTTCTACGAGCAGTACTTC. Translation gives CASSSRGRFYEQYF.

The chain recombines TRBV20-1 with TRBJ2-3, with 8 bases identical to TRBD1. This CDR3 is 14 amino acids long. V was pared by 5 bases and J by 4 bases, with 8 bases of the junction left unmatched. Per the germline V gene, CDR1 is DFQATT and CDR2 is SNEGSKA (reference sequence). The CDR3 loop reads CSALDRGRSDTQYF. The CDR3 DNA reads as TGCAGTGCTCTAGACAGGGGAAGATCAGATACGCAGTATTTT.

This clonotype occurred a few times. The rearrangement links TRBV20-1 to TRBJ1-1; D gene uncertain. Germline assignment: CDR1 DFQATT and CDR2 SNEGSKA (reference sequence). The CDR3 consists of 12 residues. The V gene lost 6 bases and the J gene lost 5 bases, with 13 bases spanning the gap. CDR3 bases: TGCAGTGCCCCCCCGATGGGGACTGAAGCTTTCTTT. This sequence encodes CSAPPMGTEAFF.